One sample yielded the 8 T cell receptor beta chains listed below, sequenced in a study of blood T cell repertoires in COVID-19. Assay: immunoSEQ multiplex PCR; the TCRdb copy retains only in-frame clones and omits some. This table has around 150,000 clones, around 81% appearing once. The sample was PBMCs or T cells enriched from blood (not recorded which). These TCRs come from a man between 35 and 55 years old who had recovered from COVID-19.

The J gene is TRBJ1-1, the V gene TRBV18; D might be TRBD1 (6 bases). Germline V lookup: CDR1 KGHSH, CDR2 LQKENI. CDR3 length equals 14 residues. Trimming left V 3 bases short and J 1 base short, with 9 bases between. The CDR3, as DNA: TGTGCCAGCTCACCCGTGGACAGGAACACTGAAGCTTTCTTT. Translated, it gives CASSPVDRNTEAFF.

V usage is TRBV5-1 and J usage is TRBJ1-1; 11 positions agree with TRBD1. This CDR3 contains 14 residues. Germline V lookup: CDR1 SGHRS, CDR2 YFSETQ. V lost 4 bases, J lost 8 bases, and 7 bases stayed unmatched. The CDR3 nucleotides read TGCGCCAGCAGCGAAGGGACAGGGGGACCCGAAGCTTTCTTT. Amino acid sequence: CASSEGTGGPEAFF. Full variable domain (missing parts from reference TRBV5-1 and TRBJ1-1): KAGVTQTPRYLIKTRGQQVTLSCSPISGHRSVSWYQQTPGQGLQFLFEYFSETQRNKGNFPGRFSGRQFSNSRSEMNVSTLELGDSALYLCASSEGTGGPEAFFGQGTRLTVV.

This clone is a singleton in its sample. CDR3 loop: CAISEFSQGSTDTQYF. In DNA, the CDR3 is TGTGCCATCAGTGAGTTTTCCCAGGGGAGCACAGATACGCAGTATTTT. The chain is built from TRBV10-3 and TRBJ2-3; D perhaps matches TRBD1 (6 bases). V was trimmed by 1 base and J by 0 bases, leaving 11 bases between them. The CDR3 loop spans 16 amino acids. Germline loops: CDR1 ENHRY, CDR2 SYGVKD.

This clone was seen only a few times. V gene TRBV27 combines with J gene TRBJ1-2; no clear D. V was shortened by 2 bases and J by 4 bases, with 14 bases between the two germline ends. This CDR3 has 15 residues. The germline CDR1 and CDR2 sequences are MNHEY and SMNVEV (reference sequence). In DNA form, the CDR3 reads TGTGCCAGCAGTTTAAGAAACAGAACCCTCTATGGCTACACCTTC. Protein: CASSLRNRTLYGYTF.

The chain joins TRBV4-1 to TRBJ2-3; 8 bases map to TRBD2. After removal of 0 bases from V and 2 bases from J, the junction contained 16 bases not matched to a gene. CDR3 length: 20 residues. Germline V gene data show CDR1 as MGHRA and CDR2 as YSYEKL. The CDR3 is CASSQDPGGPVTKSTDTQYF. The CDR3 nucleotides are TGCGCCAGCAGCCAAGATCCGGGGGGGCCCGTAACAAAGTCCACAGATACGCAGTATTTT.

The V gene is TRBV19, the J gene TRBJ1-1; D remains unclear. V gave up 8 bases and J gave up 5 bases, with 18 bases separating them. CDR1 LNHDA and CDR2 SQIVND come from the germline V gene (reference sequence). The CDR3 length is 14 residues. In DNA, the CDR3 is TGTGCCAGTCTCAACCCCTACTTGGTAACTGAAGCTTTCTTT. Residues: CASLNPYLVTEAFF.

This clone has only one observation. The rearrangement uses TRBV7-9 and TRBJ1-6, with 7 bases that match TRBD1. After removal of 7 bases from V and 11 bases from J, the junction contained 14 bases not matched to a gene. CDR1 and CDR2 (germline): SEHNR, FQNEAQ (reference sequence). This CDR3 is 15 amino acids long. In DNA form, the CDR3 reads TGTGCCAGCACCCCCGGTGGACAGGTTTTTCCACCCCTCCACTTT. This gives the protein CASTPGGQVFPPLHF. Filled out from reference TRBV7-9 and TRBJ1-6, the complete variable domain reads DTGVSQNPRHKITKRGQNVTFRCDPISEHNRLYWYRQTLGQGPEFLTYFQNEAQLEKSRLLSDRFSAERPKGSFSTLEIQRTEQGDSAMYLCASTPGGQVFPPLHFGNGTRLTVT.

Written as DNA, the CDR3 is TGCGCCAGCAGTGAGACCGGGACAGGGGGCAGTCAGCCCCAGCATTTT. It is translated as CASSETGTGGSQPQHF. This chain connects TRBV10-2 to TRBJ1-5, with 12 bases aligning to TRBD1. V lost 2 bases, J lost 6 bases, and 5 bases stayed unmatched. CDR3 length: 16 amino acids. Germline CDR1 is WSHSY and CDR2 is SAAADI.